This TCR beta chain emerged from a study of response to subunit inactivated influenza vaccine. TCRdb recomputed calls from the RT-PCR reads with MiXCR, one row per CDR3 protein. Among fewer than 700,000 distinct CDR3 sequences listed, 10% to 15% were seen once. The material sequenced was PBMCs from blood, taken about 40 days after vaccination. The sequence was collected from a man aged 45-65 years who received an inactivated influenza vaccine.

The CDR3 nucleotides are TGTGCCAGCAAGCCGGTCAGGAGTTATCAGCCCCAGCATTTT. Translated: CASKPVRSYQPQHF. The V gene is TRBV6-2 or TRBV6-3, the J gene TRBJ1-5; D call uncertain. The CDR3 is 14 amino acids. Per the germline V gene, CDR1 is MNHEY and CDR2 is SVGEGT. V lost 7 bases and J lost 5, with 15 bases in between.